One sample yielded the 10 T cell receptor beta chains listed below, sequenced in a study of blood T cell repertoires in COVID-19. Clones were read by immunoSEQ multiplex PCR, and TCRdb kept only the in-frame ones, dropping some. The table includes hundreds of thousands of clones, about 85% detected once. Sequences were obtained from peripheral blood. These receptors were taken from a woman aged 18-29 years with acute or convalescent COVID-19.

This chain uses TRBV28 with TRBJ2-3; 8 positions agree with TRBD2. The CDR3 is made up of 19 amino acids. The V segment lost 5 bases and the J segment 3 bases; nucleotides outside the gene matches: 19. Germline lookup yields CDR1 MDHEN and CDR2 SYDVKM. CDR3 protein: CASSPGVGGREGRTDTQYF. The CDR3 DNA follows: TGTGCCAGCAGTCCTGGCGTCGGGGGACGGGAGGGCCGAACAGATACGCAGTATTTT.

CDR3 loop: CSGSTGEDYGYTF. The CDR3 bases are TGCAGCGGGTCGACAGGGGAAGACTATGGCTACACCTTC. The chain combines TRBV29-1 with TRBJ1-2; 8 bases align to TRBD1. The CDR3 is 13 amino acids. Germline CDR1 and CDR2: SQVTM and ANQGSEA. The V gene end was trimmed by 7 bases and the J gene end by 3 bases; junction bases not matched to a gene: 7.

The chain couples TRBV30 to TRBJ1-4; D remains ambiguous. The CDR3 sequence is 14 residues long. CDR1 is GTSNPN and CDR2 is SVGIG in the germline V gene (reference sequence). V lost 2 bases and J 12 bases, leaving 19 bases between the germline ends. In nucleotides, the CDR3 is TGTGCCTGGAGTTCGGGTCAGTCGGTGGGAGAACTGTTTTTT. Translated: CAWSSGQSVGELFF.

The chain recombines TRBV7-9 with TRBJ1-2; TRBD1 agrees at 8 bases. Germline values: CDR1 SEHNR, CDR2 FQNEAQ (reference sequence). With V trimmed by 5 bases and J by 2 bases, 13 bases remained unmatched. The CDR3 contains 17 residues. Here the CDR3 DNA reads TGTGCCAGCAGCCCCCCGGGGGGACAGGCATCAAACTATGGCTACACCTTC. It codes for CASSPPGGQASNYGYTF.

This chain connects TRBV2 to TRBJ2-3; D is possibly TRBD2 (5 bases). The CDR3 is 17 residues long. Germline V gene sequence: CDR1 SNHLY, CDR2 FYNNEI. Between the trimmed V and J ends, which lost 1 base and 0 bases, there was a span of 14 bases. CDR3 sequence: CASSEVLAVTSTDTQYF. In nucleotides, the CDR3 is TGTGCCAGCAGTGAAGTGCTAGCAGTTACCAGCACAGATACGCAGTATTTT.

The CDR3 sequence is CASSTGTGTGTGELFF. CDR3 DNA sequence: TGTGCCAGTAGTACCGGGACAGGGACAGGCACCGGGGAGCTGTTTTTT. The chain couples TRBV19 to TRBJ2-2; 9 nucleotides agree with TRBD1. Germline loops: CDR1 LNHDA, CDR2 SQIVND (reference sequence). V shed 4 bases and J 4 bases; nucleotides not matched to a gene: 7. This CDR3 has 16 residues.

CDR3 sequence reads: CASTLWTSGKDTQYF. The CDR3 DNA sequence: TGTGCCAGCACGCTCTGGACTAGCGGGAAAGATACGCAGTATTTT. The rearrangement joins TRBV6-5 to TRBJ2-3, with TRBD2 identical over 12 bases. The J segment lost 5 bases and the V segment lost 7 bases, leaving 7 bases of the junction unmatched. From germline, CDR1 is MNHEY and CDR2 SVGAGI. The CDR3 has 15 residues.

The rearrangement joins TRBV14 to TRBJ2-1, with 8 nucleotides matching TRBD1. V dropped 4 bases and J dropped 6; count of bases not matched to a gene: 8. The V gene's germline CDR1 is SGHDN and CDR2 FVKESK. The CDR3 runs 15 residues. The DNA of the CDR3 is TGTGCCAGCAGCCGCTACCAGGGGGCGGGCAATGAGCAGTTCTTC. As protein: CASSRYQGAGNEQFF.

The rearrangement joins TRBV11-2 to TRBJ2-2, with 9 bases aligning to TRBD2. This CDR3 has 16 residues. CDR1 is SGHAT and CDR2 is FQNNGV in the germline V gene. V shed 4 bases, J shed 1 base, and the junction held 4 bases outside the gene matches. CDR3 bases: TGTGCCAGCAGCTCGTCACTAGCGGGGAACACCGGGGAGCTGTTTTTT. Its protein is CASSSSLAGNTGELFF.

The chain joins TRBV6-1 to TRBJ2-7; 11 positions match TRBD2. V lost 2 bases and J lost 4; bases outside the gene matches: 10. CDR1 is MNHNS, CDR2 SASEGT, per germline. The CDR3 runs to 17 residues. The CDR3 sequence: CASSESERLAGGYEQYF. Here the CDR3 DNA reads TGTGCCAGCAGTGAAAGCGAGAGGCTAGCGGGAGGTTACGAGCAGTACTTC.